These 20 T cell receptor beta chains share one sample of origin, sequenced in a study of PD-1 blockade in classical Hodgkin lymphoma. Repertoires were generated with immunoSEQ multiplex PCR, while TCRdb's copy carries only in-frame clones and drops some. The profile shows about 24,000 clones, approximately 79% of them singletons. Time point indicated: cycle 4 day 1 (C4D1), after five to seven weeks of nivolumab. Every one of the patients relapsed after autologous stem cell transplantation (brentuximab vedotin exposure was variable). The starting material was peripheral blood mononuclear cells (PBMCs), obtained before the fourth cycle of nivolumab. The receptors come from a human donor with classical Hodgkin lymphoma.

The chain uses TRBV15 and TRBJ1-5; the D is unclear. The CDR3 is 15 residues long. V lost 0 bases to trimming and J lost 5 bases, with 11 bases between them. Germline V gene lookup returns CDR1 LNHNV and CDR2 YYDKDF (reference sequence). The CDR3 bases are TGTGCCACCAGCAGAGATCGGGGAATTCATCAGCCCCAGCATTTT. Translating gives CATSRDRGIHQPQHF.

The chain links TRBV29-1 to TRBJ2-1; 8 bases map to TRBD1. V lost 6 bases and J lost 7; bases outside the gene matches: 11. Germline V gene data show CDR1 as SQVTM and CDR2 as ANQGSEA. CDR3 size: 14 residues. The CDR3, as DNA: TGCAGCGTGGGGGGACAGGATTACCCGAATGAGCAGTTCTTC. It specifies CSVGGQDYPNEQFF.

The chain couples TRBV5-1 to TRBJ2-7, with a possible D match to TRBD1 (6 bases). Germline V gene data show CDR1 as SGHRS and CDR2 as YFSETQ. V lost 0 bases to trimming and J lost 7 bases, with 17 bases between them. This CDR3 spans 15 amino acids. The CDR3 spells CASSLARRGLGEQYF. In DNA form, the CDR3 reads TGCGCCAGCAGCTTGGCGCGCAGGGGTCTCGGTGAGCAGTACTTC.

The gene calls are TRBV11-3 and TRBJ2-7, with D possibly being TRBD1 (5 bases). V was clipped by 5 bases and J by 1 base, with 12 bases between them. Germline CDR1 SGHNT, CDR2 YENEEA. This CDR3 has 14 amino acids. The CDR3 protein is CASSRLRESYEQYF. The CDR3 DNA is TGTGCCAGCAGCAGACTCAGGGAATCCTACGAGCAGTACTTC.

This sequence joins TRBV28 and TRBJ1-5, with D tentatively TRBD1 (5 bases). Germline-derived CDR1 and CDR2 are MDHEN and SYDVKM. The CDR3 is 14 residues long. V dropped 4 bases and J dropped 7 bases, with 14 bases sitting between them. The CDR3 protein is CASSWGPTRQPQHF. The CDR3 region has the DNA TGTGCCAGCAGTTGGGGCCCCACGAGACAGCCCCAGCATTTT.

CDR3 loop: CAWSYGIGSSYNEQFF. The CDR3 region has the DNA TGTGCCTGGAGCTACGGAATCGGTAGCTCCTACAATGAGCAGTTCTTC. The J gene is TRBJ2-1, the V gene TRBV30, with D unresolved. Germline V gene data show CDR1 as GTSNPN and CDR2 as SVGIG (reference sequence). The V end lost 3 bases, the J end lost 0 bases, and 15 bases lay between the germline ends. The CDR3 runs to 16 residues.

In the case of this clone: The sample holds other DNA sequences that translate to the same CDR3. Written as DNA, the CDR3 is TGTGCCAGCAGTTTTAAGATGGGGCTTACTACAGATACGCAGTATTTT. Its protein is CASSFKMGLTTDTQYF. The chain uses TRBV28 and TRBJ2-3; TRBD1 might be the D (5 bases). The V gene's germline CDR1 is MDHEN and CDR2 SYDVKM. V was pared by 3 bases and J by 3 bases, with 16 bases between. This CDR3 spans 16 amino acids.

This rearrangement joins TRBV14 to TRBJ2-1; 8 positions match TRBD2. CDR1 is SGHDN, CDR2 FVKESK, per germline. The CDR3 runs 15 residues. The V segment lost 4 bases and the J segment 4 bases; nucleotides outside the gene matches: 6. CDR3 DNA sequence: TGTGCCAGCAGCCCTTTAGCGGGAAAGTACAATGAGCAGTTCTTC. Its translation: CASSPLAGKYNEQFF. The variable domain in full, completed from reference TRBV14 and TRBJ2-1, reads EAGVTQFPSHSVIEKGQTVTLRCDPISGHDNLYWYRRVMGKEIKFLLHFVKESKQDESGMPNNRFLAERTGGTYSTLKVQPAELEDSGVYFCASSPLAGKYNEQFFGPGTRLTVL.

The chain carries TRBV5-8 and TRBJ2-3; the match to TRBD1 covers 9 bases. Germline V gene lookup returns CDR1 SGHTS and CDR2 YDEGEE. The length of the CDR3 is 15 residues. After removal of 3 bases from V and 2 bases from J, the junction contained 4 bases not matched to a gene. CDR3: CASSWDREITDTQYF. In DNA form, the CDR3 reads TGTGCCAGCAGCTGGGACAGGGAAATCACAGATACGCAGTATTTT. The full variable domain, rest sourced from reference TRBV5-8 and TRBJ2-3, is EAGVTQSPTHLIKTRGQQATLRCSPISGHTSVYWYQQALGLGLQFLLWYDEGEERNRGNFPPRFSGRQFPNYSSELNVNALELEDSALYLCASSWDREITDTQYFGPGTRLTVL.

CDR3 amino acids: CASRTGTSGFANTGELFF. The CDR3 bases are TGTGCCAGCAGGACCGGGACTAGCGGTTTCGCGAACACCGGGGAGCTGTTTTTT. The rearrangement links TRBV11-2 to TRBJ2-2, with 11 bases that match TRBD2. Per the germline V gene, CDR1 is SGHAT and CDR2 is FQNNGV. CDR3 length: 18 amino acids. V was pared by 6 bases and J by 0 bases, with 9 bases of the junction left unmatched. Combining the CDR3 with reference TRBV11-2 and TRBJ2-2 gives the whole variable domain EAGVAQSPRYKIIEKRQSVAFWCNPISGHATLYWYQQILGQGPKLLIQFQNNGVVDDSQLPKDRFSAERLKGVDSTLKIQPAKLEDSAVYLCASRTGTSGFANTGELFFGEGSRLTVL.

V gene TRBV5-1 combines with J gene TRBJ2-3; 10 bases line up with TRBD2. The V gene end was trimmed by 3 bases and the J gene end by 5 bases; junction bases not matched to a gene: 6. The CDR3 runs 15 residues. Germline lookup yields CDR1 SGHRS and CDR2 YFSETQ. The CDR3: CASSSAGGGIDTQYF. The CDR3 region has the DNA TGCGCCAGCAGCTCAGCGGGAGGGGGGATAGATACGCAGTATTTT.

The chain uses TRBV29-1 and TRBJ2-7; 9 positions agree with TRBD1. The germline CDR1 and CDR2 sequences are SQVTM and ANQGSEA. The CDR3 is 15 residues long. V shed 4 bases, J shed 5 bases, and the junction held 12 bases outside the gene matches. The CDR3 spells CSVGGWRDRAHEQYF. CDR3 nucleotide sequence: TGCAGCGTTGGGGGATGGCGGGACAGGGCCCACGAGCAGTACTTC.

The gene calls are TRBV20-1 and TRBJ2-5; the D is unclear. The CDR3 has 11 amino acids. Germline V CDR1 and CDR2: DFQATT, SNEGSKA (reference sequence). Trimming pared 5 bases from V and 0 bases from J, leaving 4 bases between. The CDR3 sequence is CSAWYQETQYF. The CDR3 DNA reads TGCAGTGCTTGGTACCAAGAGACCCAGTACTTC.

This clone was counted once. The gene calls are TRBV27 and TRBJ1-2; 7 bases map to TRBD1. Germline CDR1 reads MNHEY; CDR2 reads SMNVEV (reference sequence). Trimming took 7 bases from V and 4 from J; bases not matched to a gene: 12. CDR3 length: 15 residues. DNA for the CDR3: TGTGCCAGCACCTGGGACGGGACAGCCGCCTATGGCTACACCTTC. As protein: CASTWDGTAAYGYTF.

The chain's CDR3 is CASSLMVTTMNTEAFF. CDR3 in DNA: TGTGCCAGCAGTTTAATGGTCACTACGATGAACACTGAAGCTTTCTTT. The chain links TRBV27 to TRBJ1-1; D remains ambiguous. Trimming removed 2 bases at V and 0 bases at J, with 13 bases between. CDR1 and CDR2 (germline): MNHEY, SMNVEV (reference sequence). This CDR3 comprises 16 residues.

V usage is TRBV5-8 and J usage is TRBJ2-3; D is unresolved. Germline V gene sequence: CDR1 SGHTS, CDR2 YDEGEE. The CDR3 has 14 residues. Trimming cost V 3 bases and J 2 bases, with 10 bases left between them. The CDR3 spells CASSYSRSTDTQYF. Here the CDR3 DNA reads TGTGCCAGCAGCTATAGCCGATCCACAGATACGCAGTATTTT. Full variable domain (missing parts from reference TRBV5-8 and TRBJ2-3): EAGVTQSPTHLIKTRGQQATLRCSPISGHTSVYWYQQALGLGLQFLLWYDEGEERNRGNFPPRFSGRQFPNYSSELNVNALELEDSALYLCASSYSRSTDTQYFGPGTRLTVL.

The rearrangement links TRBV27 to TRBJ1-3; possibly TRBD1 for D (5 bases). Germline V lookup: CDR1 MNHEY, CDR2 SMNVEV (reference sequence). Trimming took off 2 bases at V and 2 bases at J, with 10 bases between the two ends. The CDR3 is made up of 15 amino acids. The DNA for the CDR3 is TGTGCCAGCAGTTTAACGGGGGGGACTGGAAACACCATATATTTT. Amino acid sequence: CASSLTGGTGNTIYF.

V and J are TRBV4-1 and TRBJ1-6, with D unclear. Trimming pared 0 bases from V and 10 bases from J, leaving 7 bases between. Per the germline V gene, CDR1 is MGHRA and CDR2 is YSYEKL. CDR3 size: 13 residues. This CDR3 is CASSQEIQSPLHF. CDR3 coding DNA: TGCGCCAGCAGCCAAGAGATACAATCACCCCTCCACTTT.

This clone has just a few counts. The V and J genes are TRBV6-5 and TRBJ2-7; D possibly corresponds to TRBD1 (6 bases). Germline loops: CDR1 MNHEY, CDR2 SVGAGI. This CDR3 contains 15 residues. V dropped 6 bases and J dropped 3 bases, with 18 bases sitting between them. In nucleotides, the CDR3 is TGTGCCAGCAGAGCCGGGACATCAACAGGCTACGAGCAGTACTTC. It codes for CASRAGTSTGYEQYF.

The rearrangement uses TRBV18 and TRBJ2-5; D unclear. V was trimmed by 0 bases and J by 5 bases, leaving 4 bases between them. The CDR3 is 12 residues long. Germline CDR1 is KGHSH and CDR2 is LQKENI. This chain's CDR3 is CASSPPEETQYF. In DNA, the CDR3 is TGTGCCAGCTCACCACCGGAGGAGACCCAGTACTTC. Together with reference TRBV18 and TRBJ2-5, the CDR3 gives the full variable domain: NAGVMQNPRHLVRRRGQEARLRCSPMKGHSHVYWYRQLPEEGLKFMVYLQKENIIDESGMPKERFSAEFPKEGPSILRIQQVVRGDSAAYFCASSPPEETQYFGPGTRLLVL.